These T cell receptor beta chains were read from a single sample in a study of shared clonotypes between healthy human individuals. Produced via immunoSEQ multiplex PCR; TCRdb's table is partial and in-frame only. The sample carries around 2.1 million clones, approximately 96% recorded once. The specimen was naive CD4+ T cells sorted from blood. These receptors came from a man aged 18-30 years in good health. Both conserved end residues are part of each CDR3. D genes are given only for firm matches. The size of a clone is reported for some rows only, either as once, few or many, or as a class for expanded clones.

clone_size d_call j_call v_call cdr3_nt cdr3_aa
once NA TRBJ2-5 TRBV10-3 TGTGCCATCAGTGCGGGGGATCTGGAGACCCAGTACTTC CAISAGDLETQYF
NA TRBD1 TRBJ1-3 TRBV28 TGTGCCAGCAGTCCGCCCCCGACAGGGATCACTGGAAACACCATATATTTT CASSPPPTGITGNTIYF
NA TRBD2 TRBJ2-7 TRBV2 TGTGCCAGCGGCCGAGGGGCTAGCGGAGGCTCCGAGCAGTACTTC CASGRGASGGSEQYF
NA NA TRBJ2-3 TRBV7-3 TGTGCCAGCAGCTTTTCTAGCGTCTCAGATACGCAGTATTTT CASSFSSVSDTQYF
NA NA TRBJ1-1 TRBV11-2 TGTGCCAGCAGCTTAGCGCAGGGCGGCACTGAAGCTTTCTTT CASSLAQGGTEAFF
NA NA TRBJ1-1 TRBV7-9 TGTGCCAGCAGCCCACGAGTAGGGAACACTGAAGCTTTCTTT CASSPRVGNTEAFF
NA NA TRBJ2-5 TRBV29-1 TGCAGCGTTTCCAGGGAACAAGAGACCCAGTACTTC CSVSREQETQYF
NA NA TRBJ2-7 TRBV5-1 TGCGCCAGCAGCTTGGACGGCAGGGGTCCCTACGAGCAGTACTTC CASSLDGRGPYEQYF
NA NA TRBJ2-1 TRBV6-5 TGTGCCAGCAGTTACTCTGAGGGGACCACTGAGCAGTTCTTC CASSYSEGTTEQFF
NA NA TRBJ2-5 TRBV18 TGTGCCAGCTCACCACAGGCGGAAGAGACCCAGTACTTC CASSPQAEETQYF
NA NA TRBJ2-7 TRBV11-2 TGTGCCAGCAGCTCCCTCCGGTCCTACGAGCAGTACTTC CASSSLRSYEQYF
NA NA TRBJ1-2 TRBV10-3 TGTGCCATCAGTGAGTCCGACCTTCTAAACTATGGCTACACCTTC CAISESDLLNYGYTF
NA NA TRBJ1-2 TRBV30 TGTGCCTGGAGTGTTGACAGGTTCTATGGCTACACCTTC CAWSVDRFYGYTF
once TRBD2 TRBJ2-1 TRBV2 TGTGCCAGCAGGATGTCCCTAGCGGGGGGGCTCTACAATGAGCAGTTCTTC CASRMSLAGGLYNEQFF
once NA TRBJ2-3 TRBV7-8 TGTGCCAGCAGCTCTCGGGGTCCAGCAGATACGCAGTATTTT CASSSRGPADTQYF
NA TRBD1 TRBJ1-2 TRBV6-1 TGTGCCAGCAGTGAAATTTCGGACAGGCCCTCCGCCTTC CASSEISDRPSAF
NA TRBD2 TRBJ2-7 TRBV9 TGTGCCAGCAGCGTAGAAGCGGGAGTGACCTACGAGCAGTACTTC CASSVEAGVTYEQYF
NA TRBD2 TRBJ2-7 TRBV4-1 TGCGCCAGCAGCCTCGGGGAGCGGGAGGGCCACGAGCAGTACTTC CASSLGEREGHEQYF
NA NA TRBJ2-7 TRBV5-1 TGCGCCAGCAGCCTACCGATGGACACCGCCTACGAGCAGTACTTC CASSLPMDTAYEQYF
NA NA TRBJ1-1 TRBV2 TGTGCCAGCAAAGACGGGGCCGCCACACGAACTGAAGCTTTCTTT CASKDGAATRTEAFF
NA TRBD2 TRBJ2-1 TRBV18 TGTGCCAGCTCACCAGGGACTAGCGGGAGCTCCTACAATGAGCAGTTCTTC CASSPGTSGSSYNEQFF
NA NA TRBJ2-7 TRBV6-6 TGTGCCAGCAGTTACTCGGGCCAGTACTCCTACGAGCAGTACTTC CASSYSGQYSYEQYF
NA NA TRBJ1-1 TRBV5-1 TGCGCCAGCAGCTTGACAGGGATTGGGTACACTGAAGCTTTCTTT CASSLTGIGYTEAFF
NA NA TRBJ2-3 TRBV6-1 TGTGCCAGCATTTCTGGGGCAGCTTCCACAGATACGCAGTATTTT CASISGAASTDTQYF
NA NA TRBJ2-6 TRBV5-6 TGTGCCAGCAGCTTGTACGAGTTCCTCCCATCTGGGGCCAACGTCCTGACTTTC CASSLYEFLPSGANVLTF
NA NA TRBJ1-4 TRBV25-1 TGTGCCAGCAGCGGTGCCGGGACGGCGAATGAAAAACTGTTTTTT CASSGAGTANEKLFF
NA TRBD2 TRBJ2-7 TRBV7-2 TGTGCCAGCAGCTTAGCGGCGGCTAGCGGGAGCTACGAGCAGTACTTC CASSLAAASGSYEQYF
NA NA TRBJ2-5 TRBV9 TGTGCCAGCAGCGTAACGGCCCAAGAGACCCAGTACTTC CASSVTAQETQYF
NA TRBD2 TRBJ2-3 TRBV9 TGTGCCAGCAGCGCATGGGGCGGGAGTTCAGATACGCAGTATTTT CASSAWGGSSDTQYF
NA NA TRBJ2-7 TRBV7-2 TGTGCCAGCAAAATGTACGGAGGGACCTACGAGCAGTACTTC CASKMYGGTYEQYF
once NA TRBJ2-2 TRBV12-5 TGTGCTAGTGGTTTGAATCCCGGAAACACCGGGGAGCTGTTTTTT CASGLNPGNTGELFF
NA NA TRBJ2-2 TRBV6-1 TGTGCCAGCAGTGAACTCGGGAGCGACACCGGGGAGCTGTTTTTT CASSELGSDTGELFF
NA TRBD1 TRBJ2-5 TRBV2 TGTGCCACCCAGACAGGGGGCGGAGAGACCCAGTACTTC CATQTGGGETQYF
NA NA TRBJ2-1 TRBV27 TGTGCCAGCAGTTGGTTCAATGAGCAGTTCTTC CASSWFNEQFF